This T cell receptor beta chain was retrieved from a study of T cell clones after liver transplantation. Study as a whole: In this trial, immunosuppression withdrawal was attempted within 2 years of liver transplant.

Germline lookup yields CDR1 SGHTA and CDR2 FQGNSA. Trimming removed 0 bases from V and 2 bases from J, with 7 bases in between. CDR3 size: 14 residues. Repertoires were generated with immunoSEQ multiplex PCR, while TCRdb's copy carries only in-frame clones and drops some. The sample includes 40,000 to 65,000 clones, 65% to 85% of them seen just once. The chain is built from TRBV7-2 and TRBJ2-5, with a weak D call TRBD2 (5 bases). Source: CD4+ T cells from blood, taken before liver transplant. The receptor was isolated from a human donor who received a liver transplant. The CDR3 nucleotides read TGTGCCAGCAGCTTAGCACGGGGTCAAGAGACCCAGTACTTC. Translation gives CASSLARGQETQYF.